Presented here are 26 T cell receptor beta chains from one specimen sequenced in a study of breast tumors, draining lymph nodes, adjacent tissues. TCRdb used MiXCR to reprocess the multiplex PCR reads, holding one entry per CDR3 protein. The data hold roughly 120,000 distinct CDR3 sequences, with nearly 20% observed a single time. Breast cancer patients provided tissue from their axillary draining lymph nodes. The material sequenced was axillary lymph node tissue. Receptors were obtained from a female donor with breast cancer. Some clones in this sample may be carry-over from other donors' samples.

In its sample, this clonotype was seen many times. The chain employs TRBV3-1 and TRBJ1-5; D ambiguous. Trimming stripped 4 bases from V and 4 bases from J, with 8 bases between. Per germline, CDR1 LGHDT and CDR2 YNNKEL (reference sequence). The CDR3 is 13 amino acids. The CDR3 protein is CASSPAGNQPQHF. CDR3 bases: TGTGCCAGCAGCCCTGCCGGGAATCAGCCCCAGCATTTT.

This clonotype was counted at least ten times. The chain carries TRBV11-3 and TRBJ1-6, with D perhaps TRBD1 (5 bases). Germline assignment: CDR1 SGHNT and CDR2 YENEEA. Trimming pared 5 bases from V and 8 bases from J, leaving 10 bases between. CDR3 length: 13 residues. The CDR3 bases are TGTGCCAGCAGCCCGGGACTGGATTCACCCCTCCACTTT. As protein: CASSPGLDSPLHF.

The rearrangement joins TRBV28 to TRBJ2-7, with D possibly TRBD1 on 6 matching bases. V was pared by 5 bases and J by 1 base, with 12 bases between. CDR3 length: 14 residues. CDR1 is MDHEN and CDR2 is SYDVKM in the germline V gene. The CDR3: CASSPGVLSYEQYF. The CDR3 DNA sequence: TGTGCCAGCAGTCCAGGGGTTTTATCCTACGAGCAGTACTTC.

This clonotype was recorded at least ten times. This chain uses TRBV19 with TRBJ2-7; either TRBD1 or TRBD2 may fit D (5 bases each). Germline values: CDR1 LNHDA, CDR2 SQIVND (reference sequence). Trimming stripped 3 bases from V and 6 bases from J, with 12 bases between. The CDR3 length is 13 residues. In nucleotides, the CDR3 is TGTGCCAGTAGTATTGTATCCGGGACCGAGCAGTACTTC. It codes for CASSIVSGTEQYF.

This clonotype showed up many times. The chain links TRBV10-2 to TRBJ2-2; D might be TRBD1 or TRBD2, each matching 5 bases. V was cut by 6 bases and J by 1 base, with 9 bases left in between. The CDR3 is 14 residues long. Germline assignment: CDR1 WSHSY and CDR2 SAAADI. In DNA, the CDR3 is TGCGCCAGCAGCCCAGGGAGGAACACCGGGGAGCTGTTTTTT. This codes for CASSPGRNTGELFF.

This clonotype was seen many times. This chain links TRBV13 with TRBJ2-1; D is undetermined. The length of the CDR3 is 16 residues. Germline-derived CDR1 and CDR2 are PRHDT and FYEKMQ (reference sequence). V lost 2 bases and J lost 2, with 13 bases in between. The CDR3 region has the DNA TGTGCCAGCAGCTTAAAAGGGAACAGACCCTACAATGAGCAGTTCTTC. It encodes CASSLKGNRPYNEQFF.

This clonotype was seen many times. The gene calls are TRBV27 and TRBJ1-5, with no clear D. The CDR3 runs to 15 residues. V shed 2 bases and J shed 4 bases, with 12 bases lying between them. Looked up from germline, CDR1 is MNHEY and CDR2 is SMNVEV (reference sequence). CDR3 in DNA: TGTGCCAGCAGTTTAACACCACTGCGGAATCAGCCCCAGCATTTT. Amino acids: CASSLTPLRNQPQHF.

The sample holds many counts of this clonotype. V is TRBV2 and J is TRBJ2-1; no firm D call. V dropped 6 bases and J dropped 4 bases, with 7 bases sitting between them. The germline CDR1 and CDR2 sequences are SNHLY and FYNNEI. The CDR3 extends over 12 amino acids. This chain's CDR3 is CASRVDYNEQFF. The CDR3 nucleotides read TGTGCCAGCAGGGTTGATTACAATGAGCAGTTCTTC.

This clonotype was detected ten times or more. CDR3 in DNA: TGTGCCAGCAGTGGCGGGAATAGCAATCAGCCCCAGCATTTT. As protein: CASSGGNSNQPQHF. The chain joins TRBV2 to TRBJ1-5; D is undetermined. This CDR3 region has 14 residues. With 4 bases removed from V and 0 bases from J, the gap between germline ends came to 7 bases. The germline gives CDR1 SNHLY, CDR2 FYNNEI.

This clonotype was detected ten times or more. The chain links TRBV20-1 to TRBJ2-5, with a weak D call TRBD2 (5 bases). Germline V gene sequence: CDR1 DFQATT, CDR2 SNEGSKA (reference sequence). The ends were cut back, 7 bases at V and 2 bases at J, with 14 bases in the middle. The CDR3 runs 13 residues. CDR3: CSVVGSSQETQYF. CDR3 nucleotides: TGCAGTGTAGTGGGGAGCTCACAAGAGACCCAGTACTTC.

This clonotype has ten or more counts. For the CDR3, the DNA is TGTGCCAGCAGCAGTAGTGGCTTGTCGGCGACGCAGTATTTT. This sequence encodes CASSSSGLSATQYF. V usage is TRBV9 and J usage is TRBJ2-3; D is undetermined. Trimming stripped 4 bases from V and 9 bases from J, with 18 bases between. CDR1 is SGDLS and CDR2 is YYNGEE in the germline V gene. The CDR3 length is 14 residues.

This clonotype was counted many times. The rearrangement links TRBV6-1 to TRBJ2-5; TRBD1 matches at 8 bases. Per the germline V gene, CDR1 is MNHNS and CDR2 is SASEGT. V lost 3 bases and J lost 5; bases outside the gene matches: 11. The CDR3 loop spans 16 amino acids. The CDR3 DNA reads as TGTGCCAGCAGTGATCTCGACAGGGGAATTAGGGAGACCCAGTACTTC. Amino acids: CASSDLDRGIRETQYF.

This clonotype was recorded many times. The chain joins TRBV15 to TRBJ1-5; 8 bases are a match to TRBD1. Germline values: CDR1 LNHNV, CDR2 YYDKDF (reference sequence). Unmatched junction bases numbered 10, after V lost 0 bases and J lost 6 bases. There are 17 residues in the CDR3. CDR3 amino acids: CATSREYGDRTSQPQHF. The CDR3 DNA reads as TGTGCCACCAGCAGAGAATATGGGGACAGGACAAGTCAGCCCCAGCATTTT.

This clonotype was seen many times. The chain combines TRBV7-3 with TRBJ2-3, with 8 bases that match TRBD1. This CDR3 is 14 amino acids long. Germline V lookup: CDR1 SGHTA, CDR2 FQGTGA. Germline trimming cut 5 bases from V and 4 bases from J; bases unmatched to any gene: 5. CDR3 loop: CASSRQGIADTQYF. CDR3 coding DNA: TGTGCCAGCAGCCGACAGGGGATAGCAGATACGCAGTATTTT.

Notes on this clonotype: A much larger clone lies a single base off, so this may be a read error. V is TRBV3-1 and J is TRBJ2-7; D call uncertain. Germline V lookup: CDR1 LGHDT, CDR2 YNNKEL (reference sequence). V was shortened by 1 base and J by 3 bases, with 10 bases between the two germline ends. CDR3 length: 14 amino acids. Here the CDR3 DNA reads TGTGCCAGCAGCCAAGTTGTTATCCTCTACGAGCAGTACTTC. Translated, it gives CASSQVVILYEQYF.

The chain is built from TRBV6-6 and TRBJ1-1, with TRBD1 identical over 8 bases. CDR1 MNHNY and CDR2 SVGAGI come from the germline V gene (reference sequence). V shed 8 bases and J 5 bases; nucleotides not matched to a gene: 10. The CDR3 extends over 14 amino acids. Here the CDR3 reads CASGNQGARTEAFF. The CDR3 DNA reads TGTGCCAGCGGGAATCAGGGGGCACGGACTGAAGCTTTCTTT.

Worth noting for this clonotype: The CDR3 does not close with the conserved phenylalanine or tryptophan, likely indicating a read error. The V call is TRBV24-1, the J call TRBJ2-1; 8 bases line up with TRBD1. The CDR3 covers 12 residues. The germline V gene has CDR1 KGHDR and CDR2 SFDVKD. The V gene end was trimmed by 7 bases and the J gene end by 7 bases; junction bases not matched to a gene: 2. CDR3 sequence reads: CATRTGANEQFL. CDR3 bases: TGTGCCACCAGGACAGGGGCGAATGAGCAGTTCCTC.

The V gene is TRBV30, the J gene TRBJ2-5; D gene uncertain. Germline loops: CDR1 GTSNPN, CDR2 SVGIG (reference sequence). V was clipped by 2 bases and J by 5 bases, with 9 bases between them. This CDR3 has 12 amino acids. In DNA form, the CDR3 reads TGTGCCTGGAGTATACAAGGGGAGACCCAGTACTTC. Protein product: CAWSIQGETQYF.

This clonotype showed up many times. The J gene is TRBJ2-7, the V gene TRBV6-1, with 8 bases aligning to TRBD1. The V segment lost 6 bases and the J segment 2 bases; nucleotides outside the gene matches: 3. Germline assignment: CDR1 MNHNS and CDR2 SASEGT. CDR3 size: 13 residues. CDR3 amino acids: CASRGQATYEQYF. The CDR3 region has the DNA TGTGCCAGCAGGGGACAGGCAACCTACGAGCAGTACTTC.

The table lists this clonotype with many counts. CDR3 sequence reads: CATSRTGGDQETQYF. For the CDR3, the DNA is TGTGCCACCAGCAGAACCGGGGGGGACCAAGAGACCCAGTACTTC. The rearrangement uses TRBV15 and TRBJ2-5, with 8 nucleotides matching TRBD2. Trimming removed 2 bases from V and 0 bases from J; junction bases left unmatched: 2. CDR1 is LNHNV and CDR2 is YYDKDF in the germline V gene (reference sequence). This CDR3 has 15 amino acids.

The chain carries TRBV2 and TRBJ2-1, with 7 bases identical to TRBD2. This CDR3 spans 15 amino acids. Germline CDR1 is SNHLY and CDR2 is FYNNEI. Trimming took 6 bases from V and 4 from J; bases not matched to a gene: 9. The CDR3 loop is CASSSAGVRYNEQFF. The CDR3 DNA is TGTGCCAGCAGCTCTGCGGGAGTAAGGTACAATGAGCAGTTCTTC.

This clonotype has a count of ten or more. The J gene is TRBJ2-3, the V gene TRBV7-3, with D perhaps TRBD2 (6 bases). This CDR3 is built from 15 residues. Per germline, CDR1 SGHTA and CDR2 FQGTGA. Trimming pared 5 bases from V and 7 bases from J, leaving 19 bases between. The CDR3 nucleotides read TGTGCCAGCAGCCCGACAGCGGGCCCAGGATATACGCAGTATTTT. This codes for CASSPTAGPGYTQYF.

Turning to this clonotype: This could be a read error, since a much larger clone is one nucleotide away. The chain couples TRBV29-1 to TRBJ2-2; 9 nucleotides line up with TRBD1. This CDR3 is built from 14 residues. CDR1 is SQVTM and CDR2 is ANQGSEA in the germline V gene. V lost 6 bases, J lost 5 bases, and 7 bases stayed unmatched. Here the CDR3 reads CSVTDRGATGELFF. Here the CDR3 DNA reads TGCAGCGTCACCGACAGGGGGGCAACCGGGGAGCTGTTTTTT.

This clonotype was observed many times. The chain links TRBV3-1 to TRBJ2-5; 10 bases align to TRBD1. The V and J ends lost 5 bases and 2 bases, in that order; junction bases with no gene match: 8. This CDR3 has 16 residues. Germline-derived CDR1 and CDR2 are LGHDT and YNNKEL (reference sequence). CDR3 region: CASSLRTGGLQETQYF. The CDR3, as DNA: TGTGCCAGCAGCTTACGGACAGGGGGGCTACAAGAGACCCAGTACTTC.

Notes on this clonotype: One junction end disagrees with the germline gene, perhaps due to a read error. The J gene is TRBJ1-6, the V gene TRBV5-1; D gene unclear. CDR1 and CDR2 from the germline V gene are SGHRS and YFSETQ. This CDR3 is built from 17 residues. CDR3 in DNA: TGCGCCAGCAGTCCCGGGCCTCGAAAGTCCTATAATTCACCCCTCTACTTT. This translates into CASSPGPRKSYNSPLYF.

The chain links TRBV30 to TRBJ2-1, with TRBD2 matching 10 bases. The CDR3 loop spans 15 amino acids. Germline V gene sequence: CDR1 GTSNPN, CDR2 SVGIG (reference sequence). V trimming: 4 bases; J trimming: 3 bases; junction bases outside the gene matches: 6. CDR3 nucleotide sequence: TGTGCCTGGACCCCCGGGACTAGCGACTACAATGAGCAGTTCTTC. Translation gives CAWTPGTSDYNEQFF. Using reference TRBV30 and TRBJ2-1 for the parts outside the CDR3, the full variable domain is SQTIHQWPATLVQPVGSPLSLECTVEGTSNPNLYWYRQAAGRGLQLLFYSVGIGQISSEVPQNLSASRPQDRQFILSSKKLLLSDSGFYLCAWTPGTSDYNEQFFGPGTRLTVL.